This T cell receptor beta chain was recorded in a study of sequential checkpoint blockade in melanoma. About the study: Patients were randomized 1:1 to nivolumab-then-ipilimumab or ipilimumab-then-nivolumab first-line. After both sequences, patients received maintenance nivolumab.

Treatment given: randomized to nivolumab then ipilimumab (arm A) or the reverse (arm B). DNA-damaging chemotherapy had not been given to any patient beforehand. The germline gives CDR1 SGHRS, CDR2 YFSETQ. The CDR3 has 15 residues. V was pared by 4 bases and J by 7 bases, with 10 bases of the junction left unmatched. Profiling relied on immunoSEQ multiplex PCR, and the TCRdb table lists in-frame clones only, not all of them. The data hold about 13,000 clones, with around 76% observed a single time. The chain links TRBV5-1 to TRBJ2-7; 11 bases fit TRBD1. This specimen was CD8+ T cells sorted from blood (inferred from file names), taken from a patient given nivolumab and ipilimumab in sequence. This TCR was sampled from a human patient with melanoma. Some clones in this sample may be carry-over from other donors' samples. Here the CDR3 reads CASSHRGQGVLEQYF. For the CDR3, the DNA is TGCGCCAGCAGCCACAGGGGACAGGGGGTGTTAGAGCAGTACTTC.